A selection of T cell receptor beta chains follows, all from one sample in a study of T cell responses to AZD1222 COVID-19 vaccine. TCRdb's copy holds only in-frame clones and misses some; the assay was immunoSEQ multiplex PCR. The sample holds approximately 150,000 clones, 88% seen once. The sequenced sample was peripheral blood, obtained 28 days after the second AZD1222 dose. These receptors originate from an adult who received the AZD1222 COVID-19 vaccine. CDR3s include the opening cysteine and the closing phenylalanine or tryptophan. The D gene is left open where the match is weak. Some rows mark clone size as missing; the rest say once, few, many or name a class of expanded clone.

D gene	J gene	clone size	V gene	CDR3 protein	CDR3 DNA
.	TRBJ1-4	.	TRBV6-2/TRBV6-3	CASSEGGRGLFF	TGTGCCAGCAGTGAGGGAGGCCGAGGACTGTTTTTT
TRBD1	TRBJ2-7	.	TRBV5-8	CASSWGQGEAEQYF	TGTGCCAGCAGCTGGGGACAGGGCGAGGCCGAGCAGTACTTC
.	TRBJ1-5	few	TRBV19	CASSLPGDQPQHF	TGTGCCAGTAGTTTACCAGGGGATCAGCCCCAGCATTTT
.	TRBJ1-4	.	TRBV10-3	CAISGSTTNEKLFF	TGTGCCATCAGTGGAAGCACGACCAATGAAAAACTGTTTTTT
.	TRBJ1-6	.	TRBV6-6	CASSSRQSSYNSPLHF	TGTGCCAGCAGTTCGCGCCAGAGCTCCTATAATTCACCCCTCCACTTT
.	TRBJ1-5	.	TRBV6-5	CASRDILNQPQHF	TGTGCCAGCAGGGATATCCTTAATCAGCCCCAGCATTTT
TRBD1	TRBJ1-2	.	TRBV7-3	CASSMDRFRDYTF	TGTGCCAGCAGCATGGACAGGTTTCGGGACTACACCTTC
.	TRBJ2-5	.	TRBV11-2	CASSARTAGRQETQYF	TGTGCCAGCAGCGCCCGGACGGCGGGGCGCCAAGAGACCCAGTACTTC
.	TRBJ2-3	.	TRBV7-2	CASSLKRVGVDTQYF	TGTGCCAGCAGCTTAAAGCGAGTGGGGGTAGATACGCAGTATTTT
.	TRBJ1-6	once	TRBV27	CASSLTVASPLHF	TGTGCCAGCAGTTTGACGGTTGCGTCACCCCTCCACTTT
.	TRBJ1-6	.	TRBV9	CASSVAGRSSYNSPLHF	TGTGCCAGCAGCGTAGCGGGTCGGAGCTCCTATAATTCACCCCTCCACTTT